The 29 T cell receptor beta chains below were found in one sample sequenced in a study of blood T cell repertoires in COVID-19 (TCRdb year 2020). Library preparation was by the immunoSEQ multiplex PCR assay. The table comes from immuneACCESS by way of TCRdb, which keeps in-frame sequences with V and J called. Part of the clones is missing from these tables; in studies checked, under half for an unresolved V gene and the rest for unknown reasons. This sample gives about 280,000 clones in total; roughly 88% of them show up just once. 1% of the sample is taken by the ten largest. Sequenced sample: PBMCs or T cells enriched from blood (not recorded which). The receptors were sampled from a woman aged 30 to 39 who had recovered from COVID-19.

A few counts support this clone. This sequence joins TRBV6-5 and TRBJ1-2; 9 nucleotides agree with TRBD1. This CDR3 region has 15 residues. J gave up 5 bases and V 4 bases, and 8 bases lay outside the gene matches. In germline, CDR1 is MNHEY, CDR2 SVGAGI. DNA of the CDR3: TGTGCCAGCAGTTCGACCGGGACAGGGCGTTATGGCTACACCTTC. Its protein is CASSSTGTGRYGYTF.

This clone is a singleton in its sample. This chain joins TRBV7-9 and TRBJ1-1; possibly TRBD1 for D (5 bases). CDR3 length: 12 residues. CDR1 is SEHNR and CDR2 is FQNEAQ in the germline V gene (reference sequence). Trimming took 4 bases from V and 8 from J, leaving 11 bases between them. This CDR3 reads CASSSGHREAFF. CDR3 in DNA: TGTGCCAGCAGCTCTGGACACAGGGAAGCTTTCTTT.

This chain joins TRBV27 and TRBJ2-3; tentatively, D is TRBD2 (5 bases). The CDR3 is made up of 16 amino acids. V was clipped by 2 bases and J by 2 bases, with 14 bases between them. From germline, CDR1 is MNHEY and CDR2 SMNVEV (reference sequence). The CDR3 nucleotides are TGTGCCAGCAGTTTACCGCGGGCCCCGACCACAGATACGCAGTATTTT. This sequence encodes CASSLPRAPTTDTQYF.

V is TRBV27 and J is TRBJ2-3; 7 nucleotides line up with TRBD1. CDR1 MNHEY and CDR2 SMNVEV come from the germline V gene (reference sequence). V shed 5 bases and J 10 bases; nucleotides not matched to a gene: 12. This CDR3 contains 14 residues. As DNA, the CDR3 is TGTGCCAGCAGTCCCACCCCACAGGGGACCGCGCAGTATTTT. It is translated as CASSPTPQGTAQYF.

The chain couples TRBV19 to TRBJ2-7; the match to TRBD1 covers 11 bases. The V gene's germline CDR1 is LNHDA and CDR2 SQIVND (reference sequence). V lost 10 bases, J lost 3 bases, and 5 bases stayed unmatched. The CDR3 totals 13 residues. The CDR3 region is CATRGQGVYEQYF. CDR3 nucleotides: TGTGCCACCCGGGGACAGGGGGTCTACGAGCAGTACTTC.

In regard to this clone: This specimen includes other DNA sequences encoding the same CDR3. This chain uses TRBV2 with TRBJ1-5; perhaps TRBD1 as D (5 bases). V lost 7 bases and J lost 3, with 19 bases in between. This CDR3 spans 16 amino acids. Germline lookup yields CDR1 SNHLY and CDR2 FYNNEI. CDR3 sequence reads: CASIPRGQGANQPQHF. The CDR3, as DNA: TGTGCCAGCATCCCAAGGGGCCAGGGTGCCAATCAGCCCCAGCATTTT.

This chain joins TRBV9 and TRBJ2-5; TRBD2 matches 8 bases. The CDR3 is made up of 15 amino acids. CDR1 and CDR2 from the germline V gene are SGDLS and YYNGEE. With V trimmed by 0 bases and J by 2 bases, 3 bases remained unmatched. Written as DNA, the CDR3 is TGTGCCAGCAGCGTAGAGAGCGGGAGTCAAGAGACCCAGTACTTC. This gives the protein CASSVESGSQETQYF. Using reference TRBV9 and TRBJ2-5 for the parts outside the CDR3, the full variable domain is DSGVTQTPKHLITATGQRVTLRCSPRSGDLSVYWYQQSLDQGLQFLIQYYNGEERAKGNILERFSAQQFPDLHSELNLSSLELGDSALYFCASSVESGSQETQYFGPGTRLLVL.

The chain has TRBV7-9 and TRBJ2-5; TRBD2 matches 13 bases. This CDR3 spans 15 amino acids. Germline V CDR1 and CDR2: SEHNR, FQNEAQ (reference sequence). The J segment lost 5 bases and the V segment lost 8 bases, leaving 8 bases of the junction unmatched. For the CDR3, the DNA is TGTGCCAGCTCCCGACTAGCGGGGGGCCAGGAGACCCAGTACTTC. Amino acids: CASSRLAGGQETQYF.

The V call is TRBV7-2, the J call TRBJ2-7, with TRBD1 as a possible D gene (7 bases). Germline assignment: CDR1 SGHTA and CDR2 FQGNSA. The V gene lost 4 bases and the J gene lost 4 bases, with 14 bases spanning the gap. The CDR3 loop spans 14 amino acids. DNA of the CDR3: TGTGCCAGCAGCTACCAGGGGGGCCCTTACGAGCAGTACTTC. Amino acid sequence: CASSYQGGPYEQYF.

The genes are TRBV6-2 or TRBV6-3 and TRBJ2-1; D remains unclear. The germline V and J ends were trimmed by 0 bases and 10 bases, with 7 bases remaining between them. This CDR3 has 12 residues. Germline loops: CDR1 MNHEY, CDR2 SVGEGT. In DNA, the CDR3 is TGTGCCAGCAGTTACTCAACATGGGAGCAGTTCTTC. Its translation is CASSYSTWEQFF.

The chain couples TRBV19 to TRBJ1-2; no clear D gene. Germline lookup yields CDR1 LNHDA and CDR2 SQIVND (reference sequence). Between the trimmed V and J ends, which lost 6 bases and 3 bases, there was a span of 8 bases. This CDR3 has 12 amino acids. CDR3 sequence reads: CASRRVDYGYTF. CDR3 coding DNA: TGTGCCAGTAGGAGGGTGGACTATGGCTACACCTTC.

The chain employs TRBV18 and TRBJ1-5, with D possibly being TRBD1 (6 bases). CDR1 and CDR2 (germline): KGHSH, LQKENI. The CDR3 loop spans 14 amino acids. V lost 3 bases and J lost 8, with 14 bases in between. CDR3 region: CASSPGGTEEPQHF. In nucleotides, the CDR3 is TGTGCCAGCTCACCTGGGGGCACCGAGGAGCCCCAGCATTTT.

The chain links TRBV18 to TRBJ1-2; 9 nucleotides line up with TRBD1. Germline assignment: CDR1 KGHSH and CDR2 LQKENI. The CDR3 runs to 17 residues. J was trimmed by 2 bases and V by 3 bases; bases with no gene match: 10. In nucleotides, the CDR3 is TGTGCCAGCTCACCGCTACCTTCGACAGGGGGGAACTATGGCTACACCTTC. This codes for CASSPLPSTGGNYGYTF.

This clone was recorded a few times. The V gene is TRBV19, the J gene TRBJ1-5; 8 bases line up with TRBD1. V lost 4 bases to trimming and J lost 6 bases; unmatched junction nucleotides: 8. The CDR3 runs 15 residues. The germline gives CDR1 LNHDA, CDR2 SQIVND (reference sequence). CDR3 region: CASSKDREGSQPQHF. For the CDR3, the DNA is TGTGCCAGTAGTAAGGACAGGGAAGGCAGTCAGCCCCAGCATTTT.

This rearrangement joins TRBV10-3 to TRBJ2-5; tentatively, D is TRBD1 (6 bases). CDR3 length equals 13 residues. Trimming removed 5 bases from V and 4 bases from J, with 11 bases in between. Germline V gene lookup returns CDR1 ENHRY and CDR2 SYGVKD. The CDR3 sequence: CAISPPGVETQYF. CDR3 nucleotides: TGTGCCATCAGTCCCCCAGGGGTAGAGACCCAGTACTTC.

This clone was counted only a few times. The chain recombines TRBV5-8 with TRBJ1-2, with D possibly matching TRBD1 (5 bases). Germline values: CDR1 SGHTS, CDR2 YDEGEE. This CDR3 is built from 13 residues. Trimming removed 0 bases from V and 8 bases from J, with 11 bases in between. CDR3 amino acids: CASSLAGGSGYTF. CDR3 nucleotides: TGTGCCAGCAGCTTGGCCGGGGGGAGCGGCTACACCTTC.

This clone was found many times. The chain joins TRBV19 to TRBJ2-1; D not resolved. The CDR3 loop spans 13 amino acids. Deletions cut 2 bases from V and 4 bases from J, with 6 bases between. Germline-derived CDR1 and CDR2 are LNHDA and SQIVND (reference sequence). Here the CDR3 DNA reads TGTGCCAGTAGTATACAACTTTACAATGAGCAGTTCTTC. Translation gives CASSIQLYNEQFF.

The table lists this clone with a few counts. The chain links TRBV5-1 to TRBJ1-2; perhaps TRBD1 as D (6 bases). This CDR3 has 14 residues. V lost 4 bases and J 1 base, leaving 11 bases between the germline ends. Germline assignment: CDR1 SGHRS and CDR2 YFSETQ. CDR3 protein: CASSAVGGNYGYTF. The DNA for the CDR3 is TGCGCCAGCAGCGCGGTAGGGGGTAACTATGGCTACACCTTC.

Here the CDR3 reads CASSIDIGRQGRGLAKNIQYF. In DNA, the CDR3 is TGTGCCAGTAGTATAGACATAGGGAGACAAGGGAGGGGACTAGCCAAAAACATTCAGTACTTC. This chain joins TRBV19 and TRBJ2-4; 7 nucleotides align to TRBD2. This CDR3 contains 21 residues. Germline trimming cut 0 bases from V and 0 bases from J; bases unmatched to any gene: 17. Per the germline V gene, CDR1 is LNHDA and CDR2 is SQIVND (reference sequence).

This chain links TRBV19 with TRBJ2-3; 10 positions match TRBD2. Trimming removed 0 bases from V and 8 bases from J; junction bases left unmatched: 11. The CDR3 loop spans 17 amino acids. The V gene's germline CDR1 is LNHDA and CDR2 SQIVND (reference sequence). CDR3 protein: CASSIDRVLAGASTQYF. In DNA, the CDR3 is TGTGCCAGTAGTATAGATCGCGTTCTAGCGGGAGCTAGTACGCAGTATTTT.

J is TRBJ1-4 and V is TRBV5-4; a weak D match, TRBD1 (6 bases). Per germline, CDR1 SGHNT and CDR2 YYREEE (reference sequence). Trimming stripped 0 bases from V and 6 bases from J, with 6 bases between. The CDR3 has 13 amino acids. CDR3 protein: CASSLDRDEKLFF. The CDR3 coding sequence is TGTGCCAGCAGCTTGGACAGGGATGAAAAACTGTTTTTT. Looking up the rest from reference TRBV5-4 and TRBJ1-4 gives the full variable domain: ETGVTQSPTHLIKTRGQQVTLRCSSQSGHNTVSWYQQALGQGPQFIFQYYREEENGRGNFPPRFSGLQFPNYSSELNVNALELDDSALYLCASSLDRDEKLFFGSGTQLSVL.

This clone is a singleton in its sample. This chain uses TRBV25-1 with TRBJ2-5, with TRBD1 matching over 8 bases. V lost 10 bases and J lost 5; bases outside the gene matches: 9. The CDR3 extends over 13 amino acids. CDR1 is MGHDK and CDR2 is SYGVNS in the germline V gene. CDR3: CATADRVGETQYF. CDR3 nucleotide sequence: TGTGCCACCGCGGACAGGGTAGGGGAGACCCAGTACTTC.

The chain links TRBV10-2 to TRBJ2-7, with D possibly being TRBD1 (6 bases). V lost 6 bases, J lost 0 bases, and 15 bases lay in between. Germline lookup yields CDR1 WSHSY and CDR2 SAAADI. The CDR3 runs 15 residues. The CDR3 coding sequence is TGCGCCAGCAGCTCCCTTCTGGACAGCTCCTACGAGCAGTACTTC. Translated, it gives CASSSLLDSSYEQYF.

V and J are TRBV6-2 or TRBV6-3 and TRBJ2-6, with D perhaps matching TRBD2 (7 bases). The germline V gene encodes CDR1 MNHEY and CDR2 SVGEGT. V lost 5 bases to trimming and J lost 4 bases, with 12 bases between them. The CDR3 runs 15 residues. The CDR3 region has the DNA TGTGCCAGCAGTATAGGGGGGGCAGGGGCCAACGTCCTGACTTTC. It translates to CASSIGGAGANVLTF.

The CDR3 region is CASSRMTSGSYEQYF. Here the CDR3 DNA reads TGTGCCAGCAGCCGCATGACTAGCGGGAGTTACGAGCAGTACTTC. The rearrangement joins TRBV7-2 to TRBJ2-7; 12 bases match TRBD2. The CDR3 is 15 residues long. The V and J ends lost 5 bases and 4 bases, in that order; junction bases with no gene match: 6. Germline CDR1 and CDR2: SGHTA and FQGNSA.

The gene calls are TRBV5-8 and TRBJ1-4; unclear D gene. Germline CDR1 is SGHTS and CDR2 is YDEGEE. This CDR3 comprises 15 residues. V lost 6 bases to trimming and J lost 3 bases, with 15 bases between them. CDR3 in DNA: TGTGCCAGCACCCGGGGTGTATCGGCTAATGAAAAACTGTTTTTT. This codes for CASTRGVSANEKLFF.

This chain connects TRBV6-5 to TRBJ1-2; TRBD1 is a possible D gene (6 bases). The ends were cut back, 6 bases at V and 5 bases at J, with 19 bases in the middle. The germline V gene has CDR1 MNHEY and CDR2 SVGAGI. This CDR3 has 15 residues. CDR3 in amino acids: CASSRGTPGRYGYTF. CDR3 DNA: TGTGCCAGCAGCAGAGGGACACCGGGAAGGTATGGCTACACCTTC.

This rearrangement joins TRBV9 to TRBJ2-3; tentative D call: TRBD2 (6 bases). Germline V gene data show CDR1 as SGDLS and CDR2 as YYNGEE. The V gene lost 2 bases and the J gene lost 3 bases, with 10 bases spanning the gap. The CDR3 consists of 14 residues. CDR3 nucleotide sequence: TGTGCCAGCAGCGTGGCCGGGACTACAGATACGCAGTATTTT. This sequence encodes CASSVAGTTDTQYF.

This sequence joins TRBV11-2 and TRBJ1-4, with TRBD1 matching over 8 bases. J was trimmed by 3 bases and V by 0 bases; bases with no gene match: 3. This CDR3 is built from 16 residues. The germline V gene encodes CDR1 SGHAT and CDR2 FQNNGV. CDR3 nucleotides: TGTGCCAGCAGCTTAGACCGGACAGGGCCTAATGAAAAACTGTTTTTT. Protein product: CASSLDRTGPNEKLFF.